Listed below are T cell receptor beta chains from one sample, sequenced in a study of blood T cell repertoires in COVID-19. Sequencing was performed with immunoSEQ multiplex PCR; in TCRdb, only in-frame clones are kept and a portion is missing. The repertoire holds about 200,000 clones, with 65% to 85% as singletons. The sequencing sample was made of PBMCs or T cells enriched from blood (not recorded which). Receptor source: a woman younger than 45 who had been exposed to COVID-19. CDR3s include the opening cysteine and the closing phenylalanine or tryptophan.

j_call v_call cdr3_aa
TRBJ1-5 TRBV6-1 CASSEVGGGQPQHF
TRBJ1-1 TRBV3-1/TRBV3-2 CASSRQGEAFF
TRBJ1-4 TRBV11-2 CASSPKWETWATNEKLFF
TRBJ1-2 TRBV14 CASSQDGSLRYTF
TRBJ2-5 TRBV12-5 CASGATGRETQYF
TRBJ1-2 TRBV2 CASTTQRNYGYTF
TRBJ1-3 TRBV5-1 CASSIGGDNDGNTIYF
TRBJ1-1 TRBV5-1 CASSFGGLNTEAFF
TRBJ1-2 TRBV29-1 CRSIPRGANYGYTF
TRBJ1-5 TRBV18 CASSPPGQGLYDQPQHF
TRBJ2-1 TRBV10-2 CASSEGPPNLYNEQFF
TRBJ1-2 TRBV2 CASSGGANYGYTF
TRBJ2-5 TRBV27 CASSLWDGGLETQYF
TRBJ2-7 TRBV4-1 CASSQGPAGARVEQYF
TRBJ1-4 TRBV7-9 CASSFSGGAEEKLFF
TRBJ1-4 TRBV5-1 CASSLDRGNPNEKLFF
TRBJ1-4 TRBV2 CASCGTGYNEKLFF
TRBJ1-2 TRBV2 CATSAGTNYGYTF
TRBJ2-2 TRBV7-7 CASSLRTASNTGELFF
TRBJ1-2 TRBV23-1 CASSQFRIWDRASINYGYTF
TRBJ2-2 TRBV5-4 CASSQTGGTGELFF
TRBJ2-1 TRBV20-1 CSARYSNEQFF
TRBJ2-5 TRBV6-6 CASSYSILRAETQYF
TRBJ2-1 TRBV10-3 CAIRTGQGDRANEQFF
TRBJ1-5 TRBV7-6 CASSPEAGAGQPQHF
TRBJ2-7 TRBV7-2 CASSPGQGRPYEQYF
TRBJ1-2 TRBV7-2 CASSLTQGEIYGYTF
TRBJ2-3 TRBV7-9 CASSPRGAGASTDTQYF
TRBJ1-2 TRBV19 CASTRQGAPPGYTF
TRBJ2-3 TRBV6-5 CASSYDRDRGADTQYF
TRBJ2-5 TRBV2 CASSEGWTGETQYF
TRBJ2-1 TRBV9 CASHGVSTYNEQFF
TRBJ1-2 TRBV10-2 CASSPGSPYGYTF
TRBJ2-5 TRBV19 CASSASTGSYQETQYF
TRBJ1-1 TRBV11-2 CASSLDVGRSVFF
TRBJ1-6 TRBV7-6 CASSARDGSSYNSPLHF
TRBJ2-3 TRBV19 CASTGRGGGPDTQYF
TRBJ1-5 TRBV10-1 CASSDREDRDQPQHF
TRBJ1-2 TRBV13 CASSSQGGRGYTF
TRBJ2-5 TRBV27 CASKRGETQYF
TRBJ2-5 TRBV3-1/TRBV3-2 CASSQEAVSRETQYF
TRBJ2-2 TRBV5-6 CASSLAGTGGKTGELFF
TRBJ1-4 TRBV5-1 CASSLGQGNEKLFF
TRBJ2-7 TRBV27 CASSPQEPGLSYEQYF
TRBJ1-6 TRBV7-2 CASNSGAGGFLGSPLHF
TRBJ2-7 TRBV6-2/TRBV6-3 CASSYRGGYEQYF
TRBJ2-3 TRBV11-2 CASRTGGSDTQYF
TRBJ2-7 TRBV2 CASRTGTRTYEQYF
TRBJ1-1 TRBV13 CASSLELNTEAFF
TRBJ1-2 TRBV27 CASSLGQENYGYTF
TRBJ1-5 TRBV29-1 CSVVMYSNQPQHF
TRBJ2-2 TRBV19 CASTPAGATNTGELFF
TRBJ2-7 TRBV18 CASSPGQGSYEQYF
TRBJ2-2 TRBV6-4 CASSGTGYTGELFF
TRBJ1-6 TRBV9 CASSGRAGLNSPLHF